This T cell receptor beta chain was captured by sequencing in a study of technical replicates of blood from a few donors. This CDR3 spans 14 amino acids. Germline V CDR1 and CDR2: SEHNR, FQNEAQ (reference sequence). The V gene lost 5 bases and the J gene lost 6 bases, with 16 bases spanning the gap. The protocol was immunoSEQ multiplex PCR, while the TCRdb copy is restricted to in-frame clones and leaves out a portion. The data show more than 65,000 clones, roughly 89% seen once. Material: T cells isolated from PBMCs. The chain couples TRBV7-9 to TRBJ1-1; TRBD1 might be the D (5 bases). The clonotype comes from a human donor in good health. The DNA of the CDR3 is TGTGCCAGCAGCCCCGACAGCTTAATAGCTGAAGCTTTCTTT. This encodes CASSPDSLIAEAFF.